The clone carrying this T cell receptor (beta chain) occurred a few times. Indicated time point: newly diagnosed GD, antithyroid drugs for less than 3 months. Scientists built the TCR library using RNA that was extracted from PBMCs. In building TCR beta libraries, iRepertoire HTBI primers were used together with Arm-PCR of CDR3 regions. TCRdb reprocessed the multiplex PCR reads via MiXCR and lists one record per CDR3 protein. This table holds some 450,000 distinct CDR3 sequences, 15% to 20% found once. CDR3 length equals 19 residues. The V gene end was trimmed by 4 bases and the J gene end by 0 bases; junction bases not matched to a gene: 12. Germline V gene data show CDR1 as MGHDK and CDR2 as SYGVNS. This sample is drawn from a study of regulatory T cells in long-lasting Graves disease. This sample was shared with a second study, whose subject was T cells in Graves' hyperthyroidism and ophthalmopathy. That work contributes: Using the HTBI primer set, a first-round RT-PCR was run on the TCR CDR3.

The TCR originated in a woman aged 25 to 45 with Graves disease. The chain couples TRBV25-1 to TRBJ2-3; 11 bases are shared with TRBD2. This specimen was peripheral blood mononuclear cells (PBMCs), taken at new diagnosis, from a patient treated with antithyroid drugs. The CDR3 spells CASSASPGTSGPSTDTQYF. In nucleotides, the CDR3 is TGTGCCAGCAGTGCTTCCCCCGGGACTAGCGGCCCGAGCACAGATACGCAGTATTTT. Using reference TRBV25-1 and TRBJ2-3 for the parts outside the CDR3, the full variable domain is EADIYQTPRYLVIGTGKKITLECSQTMGHDKMYWYQQDPGMELHLIHYSYGVNSTEKGDLSSESTVSRIRTEHFPLTLESARPSHTSQYLCASSASPGTSGPSTDTQYFGPGTRLTVL.